This T cell receptor (beta chain) was identified in a study of blood T cell repertoires in COVID-19. About the study: Sites across the United States, Italy and Spain contributed samples from acute and convalescent COVID-19. From T cells, B-cell-depleted T cells, or PBMCs came the material, which was cDNA or gDNA.

This CDR3 region has 14 residues. V lost 4 bases to trimming and J lost 9 bases, with 17 bases between them. Per the germline V gene, CDR1 is SGHTS and CDR2 is YDEGEE. Original analysis: Reference gene primer amplification gave nucleated cell count estimates. The method was immunoSEQ multiplex PCR; TCRdb's version includes in-frame clones alone and lacks a portion of them. V and J calls and clone size are as listed in that table; D and trimming were resolved from the DNA. Of approximately 50,000 clones in the sample, 65% to 90% are singletons; the top ten hold around 3.2%. Sequencing was carried out using peripheral blood. This chain uses TRBV5-8 with TRBJ2-1; the D gene is possibly TRBD1 (5 bases). This TCR was sampled from a woman of 80 years or more with acute or convalescent COVID-19. CDR3: CASSIPSGWREQFF. For the CDR3, the DNA is TGTGCCAGCAGCATTCCTTCAGGGTGGCGTGAGCAGTTCTTC. The full variable domain, with the rest looked up from reference TRBV5-8 and TRBJ2-1, is EAGVTQSPTHLIKTRGQQATLRCSPISGHTSVYWYQQALGLGLQFLLWYDEGEERNRGNFPPRFSGRQFPNYSSELNVNALELEDSALYLCASSIPSGWREQFFGPGTRLTVL.